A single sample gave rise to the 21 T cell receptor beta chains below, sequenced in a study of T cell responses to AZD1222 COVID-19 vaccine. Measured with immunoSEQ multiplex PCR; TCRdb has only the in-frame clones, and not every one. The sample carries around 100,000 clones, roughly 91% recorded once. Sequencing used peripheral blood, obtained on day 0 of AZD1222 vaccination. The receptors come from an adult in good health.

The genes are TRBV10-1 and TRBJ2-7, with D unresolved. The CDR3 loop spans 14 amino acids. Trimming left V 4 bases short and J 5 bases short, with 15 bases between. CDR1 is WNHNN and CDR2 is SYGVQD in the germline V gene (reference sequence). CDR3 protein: CASSGPRIRHEQYF. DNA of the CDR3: TGCGCCAGCAGTGGCCCTAGGATAAGGCACGAGCAGTACTTC.

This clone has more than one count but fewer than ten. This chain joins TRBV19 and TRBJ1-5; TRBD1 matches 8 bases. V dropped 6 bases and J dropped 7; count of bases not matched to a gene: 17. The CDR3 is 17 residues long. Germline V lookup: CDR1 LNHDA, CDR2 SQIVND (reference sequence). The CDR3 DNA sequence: TGTGCCAGTAGATCGGGAGAGGGGACAGGAGTATGGCAGCCCCAGCATTTT. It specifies CASRSGEGTGVWQPQHF.

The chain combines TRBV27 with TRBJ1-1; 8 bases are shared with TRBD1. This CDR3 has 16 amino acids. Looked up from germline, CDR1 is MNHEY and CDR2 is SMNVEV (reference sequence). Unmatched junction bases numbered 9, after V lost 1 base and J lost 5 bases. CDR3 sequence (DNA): TGTGCCAGCAGTTTATACCCGGCCAGGGGGCGGACTGAAGCTTTCTTT. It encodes CASSLYPARGRTEAFF.

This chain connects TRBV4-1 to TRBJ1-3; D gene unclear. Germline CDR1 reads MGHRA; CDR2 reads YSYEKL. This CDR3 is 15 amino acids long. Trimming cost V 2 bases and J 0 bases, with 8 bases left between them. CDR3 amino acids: CASSQPFSSGNTIYF. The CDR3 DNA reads TGCGCCAGCAGCCAACCATTCAGCTCTGGAAACACCATATATTTT.

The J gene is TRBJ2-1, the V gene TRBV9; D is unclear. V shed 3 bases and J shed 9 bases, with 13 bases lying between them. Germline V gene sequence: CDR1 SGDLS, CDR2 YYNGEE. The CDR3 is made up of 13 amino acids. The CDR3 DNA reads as TGTGCCAGCAGCGAACTACCCATGGGTGAGCAGTTCTTC. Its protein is CASSELPMGEQFF.

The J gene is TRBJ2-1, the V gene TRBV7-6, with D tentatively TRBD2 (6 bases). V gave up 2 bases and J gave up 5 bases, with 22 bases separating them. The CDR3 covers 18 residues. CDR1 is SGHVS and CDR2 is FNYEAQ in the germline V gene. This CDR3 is CASSLRFGSGPRDNEQFF. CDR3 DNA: TGTGCCAGCAGCTTAAGGTTTGGTAGCGGCCCTCGGGACAATGAGCAGTTCTTC.

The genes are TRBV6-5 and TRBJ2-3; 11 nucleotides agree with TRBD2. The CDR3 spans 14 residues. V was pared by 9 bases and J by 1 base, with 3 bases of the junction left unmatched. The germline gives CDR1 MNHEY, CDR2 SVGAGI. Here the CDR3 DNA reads TGTGCCAGTATACTAGCGGGGGGCACAGATACGCAGTATTTT. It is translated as CASILAGGTDTQYF.

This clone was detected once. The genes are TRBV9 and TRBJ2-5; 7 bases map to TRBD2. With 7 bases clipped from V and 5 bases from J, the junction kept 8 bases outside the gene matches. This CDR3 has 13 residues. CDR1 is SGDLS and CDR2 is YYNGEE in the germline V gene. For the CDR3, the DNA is TGTGCCAGCGGAGTCAGCGGGGACGAGACCCAGTACTTC. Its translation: CASGVSGDETQYF.

In nucleotides, the CDR3 is TGCGCCAGCAGCTTCCTAGCGGGAGGTTCCTACGAGCAGTACTTC. This translates into CASSFLAGGSYEQYF. The J gene is TRBJ2-7, the V gene TRBV5-1; 11 nucleotides agree with TRBD2. CDR1 and CDR2 (germline): SGHRS, YFSETQ. This CDR3 spans 15 amino acids. The V gene end was trimmed by 2 bases and the J gene end by 1 base; junction bases not matched to a gene: 2.

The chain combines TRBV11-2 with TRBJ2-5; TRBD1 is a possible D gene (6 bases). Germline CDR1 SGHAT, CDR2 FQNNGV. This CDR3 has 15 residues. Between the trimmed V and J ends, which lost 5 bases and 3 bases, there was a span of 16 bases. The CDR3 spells CASSKGETGKETQYF. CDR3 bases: TGTGCCAGCAGCAAGGGGGAGACGGGGAAAGAGACCCAGTACTTC.

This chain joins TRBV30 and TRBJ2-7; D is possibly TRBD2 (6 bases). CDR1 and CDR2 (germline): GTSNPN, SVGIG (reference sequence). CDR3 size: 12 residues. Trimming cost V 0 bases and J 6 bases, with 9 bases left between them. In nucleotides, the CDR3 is TGTGCCTGGAGTGTATGGGGAGGCGAGCAGTACTTC. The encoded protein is CAWSVWGGEQYF.

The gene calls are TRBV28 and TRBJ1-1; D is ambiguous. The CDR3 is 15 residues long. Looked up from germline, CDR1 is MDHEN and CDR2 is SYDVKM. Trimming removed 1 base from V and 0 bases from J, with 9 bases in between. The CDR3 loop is CASSLSGQLNTEAFF. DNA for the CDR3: TGTGCCAGCAGTTTATCCGGGCAGCTGAACACTGAAGCTTTCTTT.

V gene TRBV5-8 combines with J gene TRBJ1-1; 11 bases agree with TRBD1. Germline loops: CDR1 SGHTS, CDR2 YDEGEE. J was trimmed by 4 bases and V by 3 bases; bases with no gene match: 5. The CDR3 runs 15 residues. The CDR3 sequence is CASSSSGTGGTEAFF. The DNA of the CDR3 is TGTGCCAGCAGCTCCTCCGGGACAGGGGGCACTGAAGCTTTCTTT.

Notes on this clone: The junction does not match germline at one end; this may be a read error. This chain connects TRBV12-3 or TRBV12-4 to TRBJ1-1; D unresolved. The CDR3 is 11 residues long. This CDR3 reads CASSLKTEAFF. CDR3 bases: TGTGCCAGCAGTTTGAAGACTGAAGCTTTCTTT.

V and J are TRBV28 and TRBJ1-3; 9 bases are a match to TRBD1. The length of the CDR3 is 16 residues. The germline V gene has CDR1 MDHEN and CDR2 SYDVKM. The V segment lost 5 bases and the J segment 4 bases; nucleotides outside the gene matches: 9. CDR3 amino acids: CASSNKQGALGNTIYF. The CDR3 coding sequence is TGTGCCAGCAGTAACAAACAGGGGGCGCTAGGAAACACCATATATTTT.

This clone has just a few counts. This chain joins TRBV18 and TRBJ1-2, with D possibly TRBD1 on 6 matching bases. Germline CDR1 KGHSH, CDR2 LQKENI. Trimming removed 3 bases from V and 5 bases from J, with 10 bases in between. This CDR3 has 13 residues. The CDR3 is CASSPDSPYGYTF. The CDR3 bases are TGTGCCAGCTCACCGGACAGTCCTTATGGCTACACCTTC.

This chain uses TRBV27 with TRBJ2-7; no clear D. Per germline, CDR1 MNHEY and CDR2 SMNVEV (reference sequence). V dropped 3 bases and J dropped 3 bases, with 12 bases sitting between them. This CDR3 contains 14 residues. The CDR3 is CASSLGGPLYEQYF. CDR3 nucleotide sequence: TGTGCCAGCAGTTTGGGTGGGCCACTCTACGAGCAGTACTTC.

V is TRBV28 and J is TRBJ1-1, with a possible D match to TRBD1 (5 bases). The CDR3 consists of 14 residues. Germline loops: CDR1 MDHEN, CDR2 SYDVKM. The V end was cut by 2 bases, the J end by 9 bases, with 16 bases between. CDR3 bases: TGTGCCAGCAGTTTAAGGGGCCCCGCGGTTAAAGCTTTCTTT. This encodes CASSLRGPAVKAFF.

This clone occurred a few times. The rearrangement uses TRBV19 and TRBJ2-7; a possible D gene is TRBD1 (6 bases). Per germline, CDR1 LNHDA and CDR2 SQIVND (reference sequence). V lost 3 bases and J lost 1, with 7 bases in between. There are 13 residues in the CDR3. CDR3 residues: CASSIGQSYEQYF. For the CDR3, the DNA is TGTGCCAGTAGTATTGGACAGTCCTACGAGCAGTACTTC.

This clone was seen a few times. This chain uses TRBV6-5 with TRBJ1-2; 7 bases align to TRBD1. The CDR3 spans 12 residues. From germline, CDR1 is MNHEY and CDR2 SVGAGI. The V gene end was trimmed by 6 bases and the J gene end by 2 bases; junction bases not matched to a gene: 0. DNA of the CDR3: TGTGCCAGCAGGGGACAGAACTATGGCTACACCTTC. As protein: CASRGQNYGYTF.

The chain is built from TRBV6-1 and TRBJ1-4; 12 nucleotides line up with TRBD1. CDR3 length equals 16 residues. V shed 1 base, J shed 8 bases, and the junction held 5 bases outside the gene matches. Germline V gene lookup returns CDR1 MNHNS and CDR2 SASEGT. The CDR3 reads CASSEVMGQGAEKLFF. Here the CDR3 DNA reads TGTGCCAGCAGTGAAGTAATGGGACAGGGGGCAGAAAAACTGTTTTTT.